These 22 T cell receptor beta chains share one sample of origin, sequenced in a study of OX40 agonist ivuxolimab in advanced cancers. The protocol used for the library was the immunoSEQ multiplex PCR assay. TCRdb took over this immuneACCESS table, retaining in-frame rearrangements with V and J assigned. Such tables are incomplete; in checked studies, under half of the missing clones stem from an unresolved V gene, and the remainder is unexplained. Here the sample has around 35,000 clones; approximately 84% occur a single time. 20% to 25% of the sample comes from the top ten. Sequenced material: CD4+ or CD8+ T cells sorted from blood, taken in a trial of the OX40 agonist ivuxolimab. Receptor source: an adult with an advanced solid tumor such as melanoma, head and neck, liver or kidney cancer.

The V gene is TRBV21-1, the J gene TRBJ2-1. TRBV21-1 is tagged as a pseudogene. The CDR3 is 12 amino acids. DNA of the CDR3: TGTGCCAGCAGCAAGGGACACAATGAGCAGTTCTTC. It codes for CASSKGHNEQFF.

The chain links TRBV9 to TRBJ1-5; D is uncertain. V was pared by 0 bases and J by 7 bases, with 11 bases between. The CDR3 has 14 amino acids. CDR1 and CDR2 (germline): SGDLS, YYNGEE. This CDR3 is CASSVGGGDQPQHF. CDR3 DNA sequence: TGTGCCAGCAGCGTAGGAGGAGGAGACCAGCCCCAGCATTTT. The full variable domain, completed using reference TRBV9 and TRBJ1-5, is DSGVTQTPKHLITATGQRVTLRCSPRSGDLSVYWYQQSLDQGLQFLIQYYNGEERAKGNILERFSAQQFPDLHSELNLSSLELGDSALYFCASSVGGGDQPQHFGDGTRLSIL.

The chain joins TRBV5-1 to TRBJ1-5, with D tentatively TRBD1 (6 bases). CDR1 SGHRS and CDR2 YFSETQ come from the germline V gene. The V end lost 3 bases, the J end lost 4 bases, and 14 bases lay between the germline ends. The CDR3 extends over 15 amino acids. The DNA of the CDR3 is TGCGCCAGCAGCTGGGGGGGGCAGGGTAATCAGCCCCAGCATTTT. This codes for CASSWGGQGNQPQHF.

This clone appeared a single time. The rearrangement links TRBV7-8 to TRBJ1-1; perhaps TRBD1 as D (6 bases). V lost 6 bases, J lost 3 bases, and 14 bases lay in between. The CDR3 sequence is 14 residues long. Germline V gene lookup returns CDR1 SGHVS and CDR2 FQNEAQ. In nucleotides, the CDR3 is TGTGCCAGCAGTCCAAGGGGGGTTGACACTGAAGCTTTCTTT. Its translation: CASSPRGVDTEAFF.

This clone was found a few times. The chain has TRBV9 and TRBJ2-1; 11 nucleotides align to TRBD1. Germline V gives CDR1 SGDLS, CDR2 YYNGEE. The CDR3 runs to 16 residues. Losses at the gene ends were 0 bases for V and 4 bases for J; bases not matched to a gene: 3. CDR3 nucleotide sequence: TGTGCCAGCAGCGTAGGGGGGACAGGGGGATACAATGAGCAGTTCTTC. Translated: CASSVGGTGGYNEQFF.

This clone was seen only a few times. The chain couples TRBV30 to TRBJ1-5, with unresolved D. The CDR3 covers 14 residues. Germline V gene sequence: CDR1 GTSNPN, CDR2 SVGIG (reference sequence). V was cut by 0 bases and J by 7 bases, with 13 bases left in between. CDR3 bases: TGTGCCTGGAGTGTACTGGGTGCGGGGCAGCCCCAGCATTTT. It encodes CAWSVLGAGQPQHF.

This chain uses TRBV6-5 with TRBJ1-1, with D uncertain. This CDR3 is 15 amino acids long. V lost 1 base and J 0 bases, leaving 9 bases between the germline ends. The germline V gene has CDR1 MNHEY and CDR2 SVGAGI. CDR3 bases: TGTGCCAGCAGTTACTTTGGGGAGCTGAACACTGAAGCTTTCTTT. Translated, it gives CASSYFGELNTEAFF.

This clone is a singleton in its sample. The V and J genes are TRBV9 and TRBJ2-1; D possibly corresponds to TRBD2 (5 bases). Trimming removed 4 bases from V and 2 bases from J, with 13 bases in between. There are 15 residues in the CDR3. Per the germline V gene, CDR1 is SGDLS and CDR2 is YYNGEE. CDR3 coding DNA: TGTGCCAGCAGCTTACAAGCGGAGACCTACAATGAGCAGTTCTTC. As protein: CASSLQAETYNEQFF.

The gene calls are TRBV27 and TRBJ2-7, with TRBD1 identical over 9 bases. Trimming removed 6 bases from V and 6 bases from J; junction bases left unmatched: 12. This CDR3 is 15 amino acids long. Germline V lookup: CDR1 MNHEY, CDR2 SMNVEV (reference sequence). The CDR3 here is CASSPPGQGYFEQYF. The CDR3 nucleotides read TGTGCCAGCAGCCCGCCGGGACAGGGTTACTTCGAGCAGTACTTC.

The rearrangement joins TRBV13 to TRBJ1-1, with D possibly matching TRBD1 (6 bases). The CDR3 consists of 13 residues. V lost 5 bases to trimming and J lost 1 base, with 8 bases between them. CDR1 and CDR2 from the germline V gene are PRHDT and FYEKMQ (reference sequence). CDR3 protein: CASSATGNTEAFF. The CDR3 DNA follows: TGTGCCAGCAGCGCGACAGGGAACACTGAAGCTTTCTTT.

The CDR3, as DNA: TGTGCCAGCAGCTTAGGGGTCAGCGCAACTAATGAAAAACTGTTTTTT. Translated: CASSLGVSATNEKLFF. This chain uses TRBV11-2 with TRBJ1-4; D gene uncertain. The germline V and J ends were trimmed by 1 base and 0 bases, with 9 bases remaining between them. The germline gives CDR1 SGHAT, CDR2 FQNNGV. The CDR3 has 16 residues.

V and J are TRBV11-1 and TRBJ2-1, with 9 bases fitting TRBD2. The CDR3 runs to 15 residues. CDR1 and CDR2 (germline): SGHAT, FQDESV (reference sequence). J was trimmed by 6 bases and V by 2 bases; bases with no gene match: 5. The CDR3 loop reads CASSLWAGGLNEQFF. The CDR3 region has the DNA TGTGCCAGCAGCTTATGGGCGGGAGGGCTCAATGAGCAGTTCTTC. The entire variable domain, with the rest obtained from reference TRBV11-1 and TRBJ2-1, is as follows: EAEVAQSPRYKITEKSQAVAFWCDPISGHATLYWYRQILGQGPELLVQFQDESVVDDSQLPKDRFSAERLKGVDSTLKIQPAELGDSAMYLCASSLWAGGLNEQFFGPGTRLTVL.

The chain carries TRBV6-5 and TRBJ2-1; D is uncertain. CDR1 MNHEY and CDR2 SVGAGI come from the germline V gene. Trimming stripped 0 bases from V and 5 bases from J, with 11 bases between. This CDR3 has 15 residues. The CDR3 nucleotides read TGTGCCAGCAGTTACTCCCCCGGGCTCAACAATGAGCAGTTCTTC. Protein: CASSYSPGLNNEQFF.

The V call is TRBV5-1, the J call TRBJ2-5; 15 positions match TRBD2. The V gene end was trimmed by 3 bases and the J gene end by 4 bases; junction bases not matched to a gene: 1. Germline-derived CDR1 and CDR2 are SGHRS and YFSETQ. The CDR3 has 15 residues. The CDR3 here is CASSWGLAGGETQYF. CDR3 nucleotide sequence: TGCGCCAGCAGCTGGGGACTAGCGGGGGGAGAGACCCAGTACTTC.

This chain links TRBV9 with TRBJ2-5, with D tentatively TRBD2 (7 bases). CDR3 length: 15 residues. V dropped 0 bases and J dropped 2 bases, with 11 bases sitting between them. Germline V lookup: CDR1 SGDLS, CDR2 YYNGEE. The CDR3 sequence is CASSVGGGGQETQYF. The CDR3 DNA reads TGTGCCAGCAGCGTAGGAGGGGGGGGACAAGAGACCCAGTACTTC.

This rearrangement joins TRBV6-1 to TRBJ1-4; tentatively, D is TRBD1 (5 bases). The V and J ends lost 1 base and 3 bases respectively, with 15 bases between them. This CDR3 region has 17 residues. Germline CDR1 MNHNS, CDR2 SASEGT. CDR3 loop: CASSEDRIGAPNEKLFF. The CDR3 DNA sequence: TGTGCCAGCAGTGAAGATCGAATAGGGGCTCCTAATGAAAAACTGTTTTTT.

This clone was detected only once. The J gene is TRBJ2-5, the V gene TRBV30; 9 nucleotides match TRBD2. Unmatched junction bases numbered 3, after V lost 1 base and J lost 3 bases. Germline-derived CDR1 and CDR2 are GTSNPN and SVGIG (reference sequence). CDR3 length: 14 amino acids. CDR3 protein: CAWSGLAVEETQYF. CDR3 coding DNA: TGTGCCTGGAGTGGACTAGCGGTAGAAGAGACCCAGTACTTC. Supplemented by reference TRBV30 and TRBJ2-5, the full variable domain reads SQTIHQWPATLVQPVGSPLSLECTVEGTSNPNLYWYRQAAGRGLQLLFYSVGIGQISSEVPQNLSASRPQDRQFILSSKKLLLSDSGFYLCAWSGLAVEETQYFGPGTRLLVL.

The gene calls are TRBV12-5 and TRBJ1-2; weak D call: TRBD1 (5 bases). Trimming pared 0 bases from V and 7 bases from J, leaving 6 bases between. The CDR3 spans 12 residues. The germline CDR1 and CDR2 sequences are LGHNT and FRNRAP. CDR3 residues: CASGLVGGGYTF. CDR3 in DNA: TGTGCTAGTGGTTTGGTCGGGGGTGGCTACACCTTC.

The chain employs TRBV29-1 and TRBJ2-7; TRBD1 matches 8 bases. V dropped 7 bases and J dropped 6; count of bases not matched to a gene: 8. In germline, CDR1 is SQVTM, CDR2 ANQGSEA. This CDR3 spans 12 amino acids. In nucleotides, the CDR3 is TGCAGCGCCTTAATGACAGGGGCCGAGCAGTACTTC. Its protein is CSALMTGAEQYF.

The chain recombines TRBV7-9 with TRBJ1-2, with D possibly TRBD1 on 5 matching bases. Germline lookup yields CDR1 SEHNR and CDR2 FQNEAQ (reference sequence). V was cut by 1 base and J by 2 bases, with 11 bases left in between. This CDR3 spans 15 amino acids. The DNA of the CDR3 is TGTGCCAGCAGCTTAGGAGGGGACGGAAACTATGGCTACACCTTC. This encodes CASSLGGDGNYGYTF.

This CDR3 is CASSGDEQYF. For the CDR3, the DNA is TGTGCCAGCAGCGGTGACGAGCAGTACTTC. The chain joins TRBV2 to TRBJ2-7; D call uncertain. The V and J ends lost 6 bases and 5 bases respectively, with 5 bases between them. Germline CDR1 and CDR2: SNHLY and FYNNEI. The CDR3 covers 10 residues.

The CDR3 DNA is TGTGCCAGCAGCGTAGGGGGAGGGCTCTTAAACTATGGCTACACCTTC. Translating it yields CASSVGGGLLNYGYTF. V usage is TRBV9 and J usage is TRBJ1-2; D is unclear. V dropped 0 bases and J dropped 2 bases, with 14 bases sitting between them. Germline V gene lookup returns CDR1 SGDLS and CDR2 YYNGEE. The CDR3 length is 16 residues.